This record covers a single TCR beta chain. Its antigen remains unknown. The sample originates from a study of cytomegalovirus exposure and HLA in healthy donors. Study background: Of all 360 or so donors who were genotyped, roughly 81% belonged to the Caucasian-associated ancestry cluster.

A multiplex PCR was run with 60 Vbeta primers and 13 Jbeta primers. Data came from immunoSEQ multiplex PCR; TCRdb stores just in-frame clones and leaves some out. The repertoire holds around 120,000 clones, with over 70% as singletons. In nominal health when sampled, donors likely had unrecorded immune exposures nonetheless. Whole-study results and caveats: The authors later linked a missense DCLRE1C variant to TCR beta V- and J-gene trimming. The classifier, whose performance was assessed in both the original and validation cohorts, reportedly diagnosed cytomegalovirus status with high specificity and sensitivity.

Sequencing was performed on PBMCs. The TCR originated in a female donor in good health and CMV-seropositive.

The CDR3, as DNA: TGCGCCAGCAGCCAAGAAGTTGGATTCGGGACAGATACGCAGTATTTT. It specifies CASSQEVGFGTDTQYF. The V call is TRBV4-3, the J call TRBJ2-3; D is ambiguous. This CDR3 contains 16 residues. Trimming took off 0 bases at V and 3 bases at J, with 13 bases between the two ends. Germline V gene sequence: CDR1 LGHNA, CDR2 YSLEER.